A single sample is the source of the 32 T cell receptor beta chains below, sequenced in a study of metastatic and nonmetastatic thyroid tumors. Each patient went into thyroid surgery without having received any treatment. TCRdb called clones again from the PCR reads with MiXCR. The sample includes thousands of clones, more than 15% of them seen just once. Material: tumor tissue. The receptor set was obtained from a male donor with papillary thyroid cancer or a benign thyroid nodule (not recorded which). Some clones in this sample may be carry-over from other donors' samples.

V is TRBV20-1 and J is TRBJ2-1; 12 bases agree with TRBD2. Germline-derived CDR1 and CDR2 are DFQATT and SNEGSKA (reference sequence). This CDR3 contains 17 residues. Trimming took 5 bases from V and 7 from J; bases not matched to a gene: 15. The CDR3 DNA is TGCAGTGCTGAGATCCCGGCTAGCGGGAGGGCCTGGAATGAGCAGTTCTTC. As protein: CSAEIPASGRAWNEQFF.

The CDR3 nucleotides read TGTGCCAGTTCATCCCGGGAGGGGTCGGATGGCTACACCTTC. It codes for CASSSREGSDGYTF. The V gene is TRBV19, the J gene TRBJ1-2, with TRBD1 as a possible D gene (5 bases). The CDR3 length is 14 residues. Germline V gives CDR1 LNHDA, CDR2 SQIVND (reference sequence). V gave up 8 bases and J gave up 6 bases, with 19 bases separating them.

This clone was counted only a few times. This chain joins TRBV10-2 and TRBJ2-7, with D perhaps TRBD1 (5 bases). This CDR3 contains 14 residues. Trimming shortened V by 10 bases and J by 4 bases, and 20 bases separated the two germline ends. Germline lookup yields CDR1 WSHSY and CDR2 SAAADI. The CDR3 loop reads CANMGPGSGYEQYF. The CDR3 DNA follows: TGCGCCAACATGGGGCCCGGCTCAGGGTACGAGCAGTACTTC.

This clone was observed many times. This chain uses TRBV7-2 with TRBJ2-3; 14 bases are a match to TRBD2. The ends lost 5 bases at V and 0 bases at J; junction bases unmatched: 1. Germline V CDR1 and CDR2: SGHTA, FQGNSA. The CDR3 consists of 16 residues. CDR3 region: CASSRLAGGSTDTQYF. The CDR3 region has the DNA TGTGCCAGCAGCCGACTAGCGGGGGGGAGCACAGATACGCAGTATTTT. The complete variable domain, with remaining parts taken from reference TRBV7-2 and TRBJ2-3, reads GAGVSQSPSNKVTEKGKDVELRCDPISGHTALYWYRQSLGQGLEFLIYFQGNSAPDKSGLPSDRFSAERTGGSVSTLTIQRTQQEDSAVYLCASSRLAGGSTDTQYFGPGTRLTVL.

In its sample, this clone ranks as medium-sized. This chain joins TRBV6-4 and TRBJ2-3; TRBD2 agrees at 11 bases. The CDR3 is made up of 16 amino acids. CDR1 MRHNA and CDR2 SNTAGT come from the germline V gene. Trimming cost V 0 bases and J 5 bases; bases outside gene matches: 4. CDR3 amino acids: CASSDSATSGVDTQYF. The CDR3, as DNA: TGTGCCAGCAGTGACTCAGCGACTAGCGGGGTAGATACGCAGTATTTT.

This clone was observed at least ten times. The CDR3 nucleotides read TGTGCCAGCAGTGGCCTAATCAGCTCCTACGAGCAGTACTTC. Amino acid sequence: CASSGLISSYEQYF. The rearrangement joins TRBV7-9 to TRBJ2-7; D uncertain. V lost 6 bases and J 0 bases, leaving 12 bases between the germline ends. This CDR3 comprises 14 residues. Germline V gene data show CDR1 as SEHNR and CDR2 as FQNEAQ (reference sequence). Combining the CDR3 with reference TRBV7-9 and TRBJ2-7 gives the whole variable domain DTGVSQNPRHKITKRGQNVTFRCDPISEHNRLYWYRQTLGQGPEFLTYFQNEAQLEKSRLLSDRFSAERPKGSFSTLEIQRTEQGDSAMYLCASSGLISSYEQYFGPGTRLTVT.

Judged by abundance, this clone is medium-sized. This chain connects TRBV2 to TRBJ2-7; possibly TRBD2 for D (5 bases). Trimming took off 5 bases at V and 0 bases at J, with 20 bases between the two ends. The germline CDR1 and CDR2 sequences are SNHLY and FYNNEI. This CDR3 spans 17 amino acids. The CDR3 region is CASSKLTGPADSYEQYF. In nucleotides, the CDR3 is TGTGCCAGCAGTAAATTAACCGGGCCAGCGGACTCCTACGAGCAGTACTTC.

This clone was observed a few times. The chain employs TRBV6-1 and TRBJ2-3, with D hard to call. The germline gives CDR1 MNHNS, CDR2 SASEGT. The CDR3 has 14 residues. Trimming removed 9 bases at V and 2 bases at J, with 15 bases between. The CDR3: CASDGSLDTDTQYF. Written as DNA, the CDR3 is TGTGCCAGTGACGGGTCCCTCGACACAGATACGCAGTATTTT.

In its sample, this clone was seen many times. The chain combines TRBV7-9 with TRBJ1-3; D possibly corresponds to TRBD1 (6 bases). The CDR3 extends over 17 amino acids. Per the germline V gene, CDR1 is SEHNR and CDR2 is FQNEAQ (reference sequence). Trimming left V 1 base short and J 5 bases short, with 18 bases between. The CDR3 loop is CASSLGFLGGTRNTIYF. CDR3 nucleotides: TGTGCCAGCAGCTTAGGGTTCCTCGGAGGGACAAGAAACACCATATATTTT.

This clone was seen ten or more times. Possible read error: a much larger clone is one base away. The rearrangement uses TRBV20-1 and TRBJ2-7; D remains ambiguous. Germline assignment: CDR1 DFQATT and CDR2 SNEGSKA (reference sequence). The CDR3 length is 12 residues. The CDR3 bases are TGCAATGCTACGGGCGAGACCTACGAGCAGTACTTC. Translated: CNATGETYEQYF.

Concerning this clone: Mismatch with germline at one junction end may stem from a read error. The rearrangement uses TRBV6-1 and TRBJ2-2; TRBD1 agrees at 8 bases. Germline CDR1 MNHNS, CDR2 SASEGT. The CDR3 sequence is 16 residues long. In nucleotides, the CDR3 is TGTGCCAGCAGAACCGACAGGGGCGCGATCACCGGGGAGCCGTTTTTT. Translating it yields CASRTDRGAITGEPFF.

The CDR3 sequence: CASSDNIYNEQFF. The CDR3, as DNA: TGTGCCAGCAGTGACAACATATACAATGAGCAGTTCTTC. The V call is TRBV6-1, the J call TRBJ2-1; the D is unclear. This CDR3 comprises 13 residues. CDR1 is MNHNS and CDR2 is SASEGT in the germline V gene. Trimming removed 3 bases at V and 4 bases at J, with 7 bases between.

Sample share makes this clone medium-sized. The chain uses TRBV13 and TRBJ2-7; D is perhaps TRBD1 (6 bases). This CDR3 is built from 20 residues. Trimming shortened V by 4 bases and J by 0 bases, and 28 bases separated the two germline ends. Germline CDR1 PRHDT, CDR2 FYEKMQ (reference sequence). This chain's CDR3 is CASSCRDKKSGGSTSYEQYF. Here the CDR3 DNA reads TGTGCCAGCAGCTGCCGGGACAAGAAGTCGGGCGGGTCCACCTCCTACGAGCAGTACTTC.

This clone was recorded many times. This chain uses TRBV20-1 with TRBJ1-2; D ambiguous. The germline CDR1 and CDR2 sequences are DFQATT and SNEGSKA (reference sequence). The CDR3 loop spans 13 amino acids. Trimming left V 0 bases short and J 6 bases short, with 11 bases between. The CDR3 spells CSAREGGRDGYTF. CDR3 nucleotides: TGCAGTGCTAGAGAAGGAGGGAGAGATGGCTACACCTTC.

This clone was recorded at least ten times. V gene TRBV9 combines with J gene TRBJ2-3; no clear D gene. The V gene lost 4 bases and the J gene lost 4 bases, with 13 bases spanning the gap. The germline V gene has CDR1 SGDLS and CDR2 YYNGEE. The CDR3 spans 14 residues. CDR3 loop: CASSSSGLADTQYF. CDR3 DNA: TGTGCCAGCAGCTCCTCCGGGTTGGCAGATACGCAGTATTTT.

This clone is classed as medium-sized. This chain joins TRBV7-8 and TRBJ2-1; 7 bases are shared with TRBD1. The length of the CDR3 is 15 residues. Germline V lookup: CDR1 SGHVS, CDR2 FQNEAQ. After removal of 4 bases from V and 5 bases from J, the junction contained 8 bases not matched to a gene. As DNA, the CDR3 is TGTGCCAGCAGCTACGGACAGGTTCTGGACAATGAGCAGTTCTTC. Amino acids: CASSYGQVLDNEQFF.

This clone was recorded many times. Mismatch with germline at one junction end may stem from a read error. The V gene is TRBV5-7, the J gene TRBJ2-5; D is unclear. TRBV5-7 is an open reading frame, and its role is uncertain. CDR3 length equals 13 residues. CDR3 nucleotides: TGTGCCAGCAGCCCCTCTGACCAGGAGACCCAGTACTTC. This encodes CASSPSDQETQYF.

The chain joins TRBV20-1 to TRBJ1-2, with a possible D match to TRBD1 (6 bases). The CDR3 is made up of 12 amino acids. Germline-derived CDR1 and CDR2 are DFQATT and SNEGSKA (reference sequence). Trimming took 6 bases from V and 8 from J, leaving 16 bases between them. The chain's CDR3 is CSANGRRGGYTF. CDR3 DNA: TGCAGTGCCAACGGGCGGAGGGGGGGCTACACCTTC.

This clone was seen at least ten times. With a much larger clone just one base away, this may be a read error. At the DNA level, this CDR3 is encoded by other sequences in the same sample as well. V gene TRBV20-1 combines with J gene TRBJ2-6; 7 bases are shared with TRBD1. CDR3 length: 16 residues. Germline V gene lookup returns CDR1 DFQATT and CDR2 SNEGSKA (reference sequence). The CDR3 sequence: CSARGQSISGANVLTF. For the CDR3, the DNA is TGCAGTGCTAGGGGACAGTCGATCTCTGGGGCCAACGTCCTGACGTTC.

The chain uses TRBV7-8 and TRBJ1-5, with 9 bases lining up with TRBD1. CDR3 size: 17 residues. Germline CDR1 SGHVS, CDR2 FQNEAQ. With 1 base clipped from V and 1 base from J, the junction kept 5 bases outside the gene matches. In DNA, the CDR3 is TGTGCCAGCAGCTTAGTGGGACAGGGCGCGAGCAATCAGCCCCAGCATTTT. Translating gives CASSLVGQGASNQPQHF.

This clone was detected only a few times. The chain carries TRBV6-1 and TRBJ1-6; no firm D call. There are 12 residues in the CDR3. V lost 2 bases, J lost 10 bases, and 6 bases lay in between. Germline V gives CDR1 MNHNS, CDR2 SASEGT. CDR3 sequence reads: CASSELRSPLHF. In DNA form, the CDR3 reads TGTGCCAGCAGTGAATTGAGATCACCCCTCCACTTT.

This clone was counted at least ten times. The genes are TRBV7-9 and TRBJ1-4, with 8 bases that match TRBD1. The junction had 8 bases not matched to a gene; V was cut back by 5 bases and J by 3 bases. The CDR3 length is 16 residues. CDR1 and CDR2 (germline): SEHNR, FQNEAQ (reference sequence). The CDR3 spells CASSEGTGPANEKLFF. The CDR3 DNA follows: TGTGCCAGCAGCGAGGGGACAGGCCCAGCTAATGAAAAACTGTTTTTT.

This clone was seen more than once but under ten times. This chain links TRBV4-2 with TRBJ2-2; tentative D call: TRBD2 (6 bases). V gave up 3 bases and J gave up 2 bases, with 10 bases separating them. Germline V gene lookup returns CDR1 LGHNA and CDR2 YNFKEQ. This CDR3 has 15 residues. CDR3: CASSQGDSNTGELFF. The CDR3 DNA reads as TGTGCCAGCAGCCAGGGGGACTCTAACACCGGGGAGCTGTTTTTT.

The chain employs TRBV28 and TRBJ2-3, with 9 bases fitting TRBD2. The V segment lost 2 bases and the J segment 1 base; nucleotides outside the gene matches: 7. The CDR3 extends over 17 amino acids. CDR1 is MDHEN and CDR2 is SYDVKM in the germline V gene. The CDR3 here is CASSLTLSGGRTDTQYF. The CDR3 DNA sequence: TGTGCCAGCAGTTTAACCCTTAGCGGGGGACGCACAGATACGCAGTATTTT.

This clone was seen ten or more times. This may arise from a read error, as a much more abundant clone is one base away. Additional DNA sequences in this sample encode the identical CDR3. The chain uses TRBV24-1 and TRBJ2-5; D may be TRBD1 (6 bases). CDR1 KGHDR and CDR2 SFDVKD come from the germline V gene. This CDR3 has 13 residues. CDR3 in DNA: TGCGCCACCAGAACAGGGAGCGAAGAGACCCAGTACTTC. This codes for CATRTGSEETQYF.

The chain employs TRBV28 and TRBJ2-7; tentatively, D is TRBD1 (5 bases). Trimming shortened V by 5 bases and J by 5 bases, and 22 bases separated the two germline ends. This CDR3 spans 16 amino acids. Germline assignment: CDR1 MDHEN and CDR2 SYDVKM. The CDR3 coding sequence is TGTGCCAGCAGTCCCCGCACAGGCGGCCTTGGGGACGAGCAGTACTTC. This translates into CASSPRTGGLGDEQYF.

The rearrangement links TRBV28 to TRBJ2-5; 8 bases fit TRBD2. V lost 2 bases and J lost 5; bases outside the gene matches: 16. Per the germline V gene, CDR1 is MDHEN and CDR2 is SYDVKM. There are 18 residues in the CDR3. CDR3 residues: CASSLRPRLGRAEETQYF. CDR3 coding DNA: TGTGCCAGCAGTTTACGGCCTCGTCTCGGGAGGGCCGAGGAGACCCAGTACTTC.

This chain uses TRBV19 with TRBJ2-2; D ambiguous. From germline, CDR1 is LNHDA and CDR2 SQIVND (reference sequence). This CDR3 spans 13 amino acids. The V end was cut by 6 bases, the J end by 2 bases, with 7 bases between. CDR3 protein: CASRGRNTGELFF. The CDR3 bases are TGTGCCAGTAGGGGCAGAAACACCGGGGAGCTGTTTTTT.

CDR3 bases: TGTGCCAGCAGCTTAGGGGTTAGCGGATACAATGAGCAGTTCTTC. Translating it yields CASSLGVSGYNEQFF. This sequence joins TRBV11-2 and TRBJ2-1; possibly TRBD2 for D (6 bases). CDR1 is SGHAT and CDR2 is FQNNGV in the germline V gene. V dropped 1 base and J dropped 4 bases, with 11 bases sitting between them. The CDR3 extends over 15 amino acids.

The CDR3 sequence: CSARAGDAIETQYF. In nucleotides, the CDR3 is TGCAGTGCTAGGGCGGGAGACGCGATAGAGACCCAGTACTTC. This chain connects TRBV20-1 to TRBJ2-5; 7 bases are shared with TRBD2. V was pared by 3 bases and J by 4 bases, with 8 bases of the junction left unmatched. The CDR3 loop spans 14 amino acids. Germline V gene sequence: CDR1 DFQATT, CDR2 SNEGSKA (reference sequence).

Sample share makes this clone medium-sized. CDR3 bases: TGTGCCAGCACCGCGTCCAGGTACAATGAGCAGTTCTTC. Its protein product is CASTASRYNEQFF. The V call is TRBV6-2 or TRBV6-3, the J call TRBJ2-1, with D unresolved. Germline CDR1 MNHEY, CDR2 SVGEGT. The CDR3 is 13 amino acids. V was trimmed by 7 bases and J by 4 bases, leaving 11 bases between them.

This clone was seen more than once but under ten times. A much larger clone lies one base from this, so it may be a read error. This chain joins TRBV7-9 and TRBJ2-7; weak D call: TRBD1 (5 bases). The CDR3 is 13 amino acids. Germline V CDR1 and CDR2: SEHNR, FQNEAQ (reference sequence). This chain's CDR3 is CASSQDNPYGQYF. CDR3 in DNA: TGTGCCAGCAGCCAGGACAACCCCTACGGGCAGTACTTC.